This T cell receptor (beta chain) was identified in a study of spatial heterogeneity in lung cancer. A single record per CDR3 protein comes from TCRdb applying MiXCR to the 5' RACE reads. The data contain 30,000 to 45,000 distinct CDR3 sequences, under 8% of them seen just once; the ten biggest clones take up approximately 30%. The CDR3 is made up of 18 amino acids. Germline V gives CDR1 DFQATT, CDR2 SNEGSKA (reference sequence). V trimming: 0 bases; J trimming: 1 base; junction bases outside the gene matches: 3. This clonotype was seen many times. As for time point: sample taken at primary tumor resection.

The specimen comprised PBMCs, sampled at surgery. The chain has TRBV20-1 and TRBJ2-1, with 16 bases aligning to TRBD2. This clonotype was sampled from a female donor with early-stage non-small cell lung cancer. CDR3 nucleotides: TGCAGTGCTAGAGATCCGGGACTAGCGGGAGGGTCCTACAATGAGCAGTTCTTC. This gives the protein CSARDPGLAGGSYNEQFF.